Each of the 12 T cell receptor beta chains below was sequenced from the same sample in a study of metastatic and nonmetastatic thyroid tumors. TCRdb redid the clone calls on the PCR reads using MiXCR. The data contain about 33,000 clones, over 15% of them singletons. Ahead of thyroid surgery, no patient had received treatment of any kind. Sequencing used blood. The receptors were gathered from a female donor with papillary thyroid cancer or a benign thyroid nodule (not recorded which). Some clones in this sample may be carry-over from other donors' samples.

This clone was counted many times. The V call is TRBV6-4, the J call TRBJ2-3; D perhaps matches TRBD2 (6 bases). The V end was cut by 2 bases, the J end by 0 bases, with 6 bases between. The length of the CDR3 is 14 residues. Germline lookup yields CDR1 MRHNA and CDR2 SNTAGT. CDR3: CASSDGTSTDTQYF. CDR3 in DNA: TGTGCCAGCAGTGACGGGACTAGCACAGATACGCAGTATTTT.

This clone was counted at least ten times. Within the sample, other DNA sequences also encode this same CDR3. V usage is TRBV11-2 and J usage is TRBJ2-1; TRBD2 aligns across 8 bases. Germline CDR1 and CDR2: SGHAT and FQNNGV. The CDR3 is made up of 16 amino acids. Unmatched junction bases numbered 1, after V lost 0 bases and J lost 0 bases. CDR3: CASSLEAGGSYNEQFF. The DNA of the CDR3 is TGTGCCAGCAGCTTAGAGGCGGGGGGCTCCTACAATGAGCAGTTCTTC.

The V call is TRBV20-1, the J call TRBJ1-5; D gene unclear. Trimming removed 3 bases at V and 1 base at J, with 10 bases between. CDR1 DFQATT and CDR2 SNEGSKA come from the germline V gene (reference sequence). This CDR3 has 14 amino acids. CDR3 DNA: TGCAGTGCTAGGGGGTGGGAAAGCAATCAGCCCCAGCATTTT. Translating gives CSARGWESNQPQHF.

The CDR3 nucleotides read TGCAGTGCCTTTTACAGAAGGACCGGGGAGCTGTTTTTT. It specifies CSAFYRRTGELFF. The rearrangement uses TRBV20-1 and TRBJ2-2, with D hard to call. The CDR3 loop spans 13 amino acids. Germline CDR1 reads DFQATT; CDR2 reads SNEGSKA (reference sequence). V lost 6 bases to trimming and J lost 5 bases, with 13 bases between them.

The sample holds many counts of this clone. This chain links TRBV2 with TRBJ1-5; D possibly corresponds to TRBD1 (5 bases). The germline CDR1 and CDR2 sequences are SNHLY and FYNNEI. The ends were cut back, 3 bases at V and 0 bases at J, with 9 bases in the middle. The length of the CDR3 is 15 residues. The CDR3 sequence: CASSDPRGSNQPQHF. In DNA form, the CDR3 reads TGTGCCAGCAGTGACCCAAGGGGTAGCAATCAGCCCCAGCATTTT.

By sample share, this clone is medium-sized (0.01 to 0.1%). The chain links TRBV28 to TRBJ1-5; possible D gene TRBD1, 6 bases. The ends were cut back, 3 bases at V and 4 bases at J, with 22 bases in the middle. The CDR3 consists of 18 residues. Germline CDR1 is MDHEN and CDR2 is SYDVKM. The CDR3 loop reads CASSFTQTWDTPNQPQHF. In DNA form, the CDR3 reads TGTGCCAGCAGTTTTACCCAGACCTGGGACACACCTAATCAGCCCCAGCATTTT.

This clone was counted ten times or more. A single base separates this from a much larger clone, so it may be a read error. The V call is TRBV2, the J call TRBJ2-1; 7 bases map to TRBD1. V shed 6 bases and J 5 bases; nucleotides not matched to a gene: 7. The CDR3 length is 14 residues. Germline CDR1 reads SNHLY; CDR2 reads FYNNEI. CDR3 DNA: TGTGCCAGCAGGGACGGGACAGCCCACAATGAGCAGTTCTTC. Amino acids: CASRDGTAHNEQFF.

This clone was seen at least ten times. The chain employs TRBV12-3 or TRBV12-4 and TRBJ1-2; a weak D match, TRBD1 (5 bases). V lost 0 bases to trimming and J lost 3 bases, with 8 bases between them. CDR3 length: 14 amino acids. CDR3 in DNA: TGTGCCAGCAGTTTAGCAGGGGTCTACTATGGCTACACCTTC. It encodes CASSLAGVYYGYTF.

This clone was counted many times. This rearrangement joins TRBV5-1 to TRBJ1-1; D uncertain. There are 13 residues in the CDR3. V was shortened by 6 bases and J by 1 base, with 10 bases between the two germline ends. Germline loops: CDR1 SGHRS, CDR2 YFSETQ. CDR3 sequence: CASKINANTEAFF. In nucleotides, the CDR3 is TGCGCCAGCAAAATTAACGCGAACACTGAAGCTTTCTTT.

This clone was counted only a few times. An end of the junction does not agree with germline; a read error may underlie this. The chain links TRBV27 to TRBJ2-7; a weak D match, TRBD1 (6 bases). The germline V gene encodes CDR1 MNHEY and CDR2 SMNVEV (reference sequence). This CDR3 is built from 15 residues. The CDR3 sequence: CASSRDKVEVYGQYF. CDR3 nucleotides: TGTGCCAGCAGTAGGGACAAGGTGGAAGTCTACGGGCAGTACTTC.

This clone has at least ten counts. Other nucleotide sequences from this sample produce the same CDR3. CDR3 sequence: CASSPMALRNTEAFF. The CDR3 DNA sequence: TGCGCCAGCAGCCCCATGGCCCTGAGGAACACTGAAGCTTTCTTT. The rearrangement uses TRBV5-1 and TRBJ1-1; no clear D. V was trimmed by 4 bases and J by 1 base, leaving 14 bases between them. Germline assignment: CDR1 SGHRS and CDR2 YFSETQ. The CDR3 is 15 residues long.

Of note for this clone: This could be a read error, since a much larger clone is one nucleotide away. The DNA of the CDR3 is TGTGCCAGCAGTGAATCTAGGTTTGAGACCCAGTACTTC. Translated, it gives CASSESRFETQYF. The V and J genes are TRBV2 and TRBJ2-5; unclear D gene. Germline CDR1 SNHLY, CDR2 FYNNEI. The CDR3 runs to 13 residues. Trimming shortened V by 2 bases and J by 5 bases, and 9 bases separated the two germline ends. Complete variable domain (other parts from reference TRBV2 and TRBJ2-5): EPEVTQTPSHQVTQMGQEVILRCVPISNHLYFYWYRQILGQKVEFLVSFYNNEISEKSEIFDDQFSVERPDGSNFTLKIRSTKLEDSAMYFCASSESRFETQYFGPGTRLLVL.